The clone carrying this T cell receptor (beta chain) has just a few counts. Produced via immunoSEQ multiplex PCR; TCRdb's table is partial and in-frame only. Of fewer than 300,000 clones in the sample, around 84% were seen once. The entry originates in a study of blood T cell repertoires in COVID-19. V was clipped by 3 bases and J by 4 bases, with 9 bases between them. This CDR3 is built from 13 residues. Looked up from germline, CDR1 is SGHTA and CDR2 is FQGNSA. The clonotype comes from a woman aged 45-65 years who had recovered from COVID-19. Sequenced sample: PBMCs or T cells enriched from blood (not recorded which). This chain joins TRBV7-2 and TRBJ1-2; D not resolved. CDR3 protein: CASSFQEIYGYTF. The CDR3 DNA reads TGTGCCAGCAGCTTTCAGGAAATCTATGGCTACACCTTC.